Listed here are 32 T cell receptor beta chains from one sample, sequenced in a study of T-cell reconstitution after alpha-beta-depleted transplantation in children. During its preparation, the TCRbeta library received unique molecular identifiers. MiXCR, run by TCRdb on the PCR reads, gives a single entry per CDR3 protein. The repertoire holds about 610,000 distinct CDR3 sequences, roughly a tenth seen once, with 4% to 5% in the top ten. The sequencing used PBMCs from the stem cell graft donor, collected from the stem cell graft. These TCRs come from a human donor who donated a stem cell graft to a child with acute myeloid leukemia.

At least ten counts were recorded for this clonotype. The chain recombines TRBV6-2 or TRBV6-3 with TRBJ2-5, with TRBD1 matching over 9 bases. The CDR3 contains 15 residues. V was clipped by 6 bases and J by 4 bases; unmatched bases: 9. Germline V gives CDR1 MNHEY, CDR2 SVGEGT. Here the CDR3 reads CASRRPGQGGETQYF. DNA of the CDR3: TGTGCCAGCAGGAGACCGGGACAGGGAGGAGAGACCCAGTACTTC.

This clonotype has just a few counts. V usage is TRBV10-3 and J usage is TRBJ2-4, with 10 nucleotides matching TRBD1. Germline lookup yields CDR1 ENHRY and CDR2 SYGVKD. This CDR3 is built from 15 residues. J was trimmed by 3 bases and V by 6 bases; bases with no gene match: 5. The CDR3 DNA reads as TGTGCCATCAGCTGGACAGGGGGTGACAAAAACATTCAGTACTTC. It encodes CAISWTGGDKNIQYF.

Many counts were recorded for this clonotype. The rearrangement joins TRBV12-3 or TRBV12-4 to TRBJ1-6, with 8 bases fitting TRBD1. The CDR3 loop spans 15 amino acids. V shed 3 bases and J 7 bases; nucleotides not matched to a gene: 5. The CDR3 DNA reads as TGTGCCAGCAGTTTCAGACAGGGGCCGAATTCACCCCTCCACTTT. Translated, it gives CASSFRQGPNSPLHF.

This chain connects TRBV7-2 to TRBJ1-2; tentative D call: TRBD1 (5 bases). From germline, CDR1 is SGHTA and CDR2 FQGNSA. This CDR3 has 14 amino acids. With 3 bases removed from V and 1 base from J, the gap between germline ends came to 9 bases. CDR3 nucleotide sequence: TGTGCCAGCAGCTTTGGGGGATATAACTATGGCTACACCTTC. The encoded protein is CASSFGGYNYGYTF.

This clonotype was seen only a few times. The chain is built from TRBV29-1 and TRBJ2-5; perhaps TRBD1 as D (5 bases). CDR1 and CDR2 (germline): SQVTM, ANQGSEA. The CDR3 runs to 13 residues. V lost 4 bases, J lost 5 bases, and 14 bases lay in between. CDR3: CSVGRTIAETQYF. DNA of the CDR3: TGCAGCGTTGGAAGGACAATCGCCGAGACCCAGTACTTC.

This clonotype showed up just a few times. The chain combines TRBV7-2 with TRBJ2-1, with 14 bases that match TRBD2. This CDR3 spans 15 amino acids. Germline loops: CDR1 SGHTA, CDR2 FQGNSA. Germline trimming cut 4 bases from V and 8 bases from J; bases unmatched to any gene: 4. As DNA, the CDR3 is TGTGCCAGCAGCTCGGGACTAGCGGGAGACGATGAGCAGTTCTTC. Protein sequence: CASSSGLAGDDEQFF.

At least ten counts were recorded for this clonotype. J is TRBJ2-7 and V is TRBV4-3, with 8 positions matching TRBD1. The CDR3 is 18 amino acids. The trim removed 0 bases at V and 3 bases at J, leaving 13 bases unmatched. Per the germline V gene, CDR1 is LGHNA and CDR2 is YSLEER. The chain's CDR3 is CASSQDRMDRVGRYEQYF. DNA for the CDR3: TGCGCCAGCAGCCAAGATCGGATGGACAGGGTGGGGCGCTACGAGCAGTACTTC.

This clonotype occurred a few times. This chain links TRBV29-1 with TRBJ1-1, with 9 bases matching TRBD1. CDR1 and CDR2 from the germline V gene are SQVTM and ANQGSEA. J lost 10 bases, V lost 3 bases, and 6 bases had no gene match. The CDR3 runs to 12 residues. Here the CDR3 DNA reads TGCAGCGTTGATACAGGGGGCGCGTTAGCTTTCTTT. Encoded protein: CSVDTGGALAFF.

This clonotype was counted many times. The chain couples TRBV12-3 or TRBV12-4 to TRBJ1-1; D call uncertain. CDR3 length: 13 residues. V was shortened by 2 bases and J by 4 bases, with 8 bases between the two germline ends. CDR3 DNA: TGTGCCAGCAGTTTACTGGCAGGCACTGAAGCTTTCTTT. Residues: CASSLLAGTEAFF.

The chain couples TRBV12-3 or TRBV12-4 to TRBJ2-2; 10 bases match TRBD2. The CDR3 runs to 17 residues. The V and J ends lost 4 bases and 7 bases, in that order; junction bases with no gene match: 12. CDR3 region: CASSSLAQLAGHGELFF. For the CDR3, the DNA is TGTGCCAGCAGTTCCCTCGCCCAACTAGCGGGACACGGGGAGCTGTTTTTT.

V and J are TRBV29-1 and TRBJ2-5, with 7 bases matching TRBD1. Germline CDR1 is SQVTM and CDR2 is ANQGSEA. The CDR3 totals 12 residues. Trimming removed 3 bases from V and 5 bases from J; junction bases left unmatched: 3. The CDR3 region has the DNA TGCAGCGTTGATCCAGGGGGTGAGACCCAGTACTTC. Translated: CSVDPGGETQYF.

This clonotype was observed many times. This chain uses TRBV15 with TRBJ2-1; D possibly uses TRBD1 or TRBD2 (5 bases each). Germline lookup yields CDR1 LNHNV and CDR2 YYDKDF (reference sequence). V lost 3 bases and J 5 bases, leaving 11 bases between the germline ends. CDR3 size: 14 residues. The CDR3 DNA reads as TGTGCCACCAGCAGCCCAGGGACGAACAATGAGCAGTTCTTC. Its translation is CATSSPGTNNEQFF.

Many counts were recorded for this clonotype. The V and J genes are TRBV5-5 and TRBJ1-1; D remains unclear. Trimming took off 1 base at V and 13 bases at J, with 5 bases between the two ends. This CDR3 has 9 residues. The V gene's germline CDR1 is SGHKS and CDR2 YYEKEE (reference sequence). CDR3 in DNA: TGTGCCAGCAGCTTGATTGGTTTCTTT. It translates to CASSLIGFF.

The V gene is TRBV29-1, the J gene TRBJ1-6; D unclear. Germline CDR1 SQVTM, CDR2 ANQGSEA. The CDR3 length is 13 residues. Trimming cost V 6 bases and J 7 bases, with 13 bases left between them. In DNA form, the CDR3 reads TGCAGCGTCCAAGGCGGGAGCAATTCACCCCTCCACTTT. Protein sequence: CSVQGGSNSPLHF.

This clonotype was counted a few times. V is TRBV24-1 and J is TRBJ2-1; 10 nucleotides agree with TRBD2. The CDR3 spans 15 residues. Per germline, CDR1 KGHDR and CDR2 SFDVKD. The ends lost 4 bases at V and 6 bases at J; junction bases unmatched: 5. The CDR3 here is CATSDSSGRVNEQFF. The DNA of the CDR3 is TGTGCCACCAGTGACTCTAGCGGGAGAGTCAATGAGCAGTTCTTC.

The chain has TRBV20-1 and TRBJ2-7; TRBD2 aligns across 8 bases. The CDR3 contains 15 residues. Germline CDR1 DFQATT, CDR2 SNEGSKA (reference sequence). Trimming cost V 5 bases and J 0 bases; bases outside gene matches: 9. CDR3 in DNA: TGCAGTGCTGAAGATAGCGGGACGGGCTCCTACGAGCAGTACTTC. Protein: CSAEDSGTGSYEQYF.

This clonotype has more than one count but fewer than ten. The chain uses TRBV20-1 and TRBJ2-1, with D possibly matching TRBD1 (5 bases). There are 14 residues in the CDR3. Germline assignment: CDR1 DFQATT and CDR2 SNEGSKA (reference sequence). Trimming took off 0 bases at V and 7 bases at J, with 13 bases between the two ends. The CDR3 protein is CSARDGANTNEQFF. Written as DNA, the CDR3 is TGCAGTGCTAGAGATGGGGCCAACACAAATGAGCAGTTCTTC.

The table lists this clonotype with many counts. This chain uses TRBV29-1 with TRBJ1-2; 7 positions match TRBD1. Germline V lookup: CDR1 SQVTM, CDR2 ANQGSEA. Trimming removed 6 bases from V and 4 bases from J; junction bases left unmatched: 11. This CDR3 is 14 amino acids long. CDR3 nucleotides: TGCAGCGTGGACCCAGGGGGAAGCGGCTATGGCTACACCTTC. Translation gives CSVDPGGSGYGYTF.

At least ten counts were recorded for this clonotype. The chain recombines TRBV2 with TRBJ2-2, with D tentatively TRBD2 (6 bases). The CDR3 contains 13 residues. The ends were cut back, 10 bases at V and 6 bases at J, with 15 bases in the middle. Germline CDR1 is SNHLY and CDR2 is FYNNEI. This CDR3 is CATTREVPGELFF. The DNA of the CDR3 is TGTGCCACTACCAGGGAGGTCCCCGGGGAGCTGTTTTTT.

This clonotype has at least ten counts. The chain is built from TRBV24-1 and TRBJ2-1; TRBD2 matches at 9 bases. The CDR3 consists of 17 residues. CDR1 and CDR2 (germline): KGHDR, SFDVKD. V gave up 3 bases and J gave up 4 bases; unmatched junction bases: 9. The CDR3 DNA reads TGTGCCACCAGTGATGGAGAGGGACTAGCCTTGTACAATGAGCAGTTCTTC. As protein: CATSDGEGLALYNEQFF.

This clonotype has a handful of counts. The V call is TRBV4-1, the J call TRBJ2-3; perhaps TRBD2 as D (6 bases). The CDR3 consists of 16 residues. Germline loops: CDR1 MGHRA, CDR2 YSYEKL. The germline V and J ends were trimmed by 3 bases and 0 bases, with 13 bases remaining between them. CDR3 residues: CASSHFERASTDTQYF. The DNA of the CDR3 is TGCGCCAGCAGCCATTTCGAGCGGGCCAGCACAGATACGCAGTATTTT.

This clonotype was detected ten times or more. The chain is built from TRBV10-3 and TRBJ2-1; no clear D. Trimming cost V 4 bases and J 6 bases, with 7 bases left between them. Germline V gives CDR1 ENHRY, CDR2 SYGVKD. CDR3 length: 12 amino acids. CDR3 sequence (DNA): TGTGCCATCAGTGGGGCGGTCAATGAGCAGTTCTTC. Protein sequence: CAISGAVNEQFF.

Regarding this clonotype: A much larger clone sits a single nucleotide away, making a read error possible. The chain uses TRBV20-1 and TRBJ2-7; 13 bases line up with TRBD2. CDR3 length: 13 amino acids. The germline gives CDR1 DFQATT, CDR2 SNEGSKA (reference sequence). The CDR3 bases are TGCTGTGCAACTAGCGGGAGGGCCGCCGAGCAGTACTTC. This encodes CCATSGRAAEQYF.

A few counts support this clonotype. The V and J genes are TRBV28 and TRBJ2-5; weak D call: TRBD1 (5 bases). Trimming took 5 bases from V and 7 from J, leaving 14 bases between them. Germline-derived CDR1 and CDR2 are MDHEN and SYDVKM. CDR3 length: 13 residues. This CDR3 is CASSRQLQGTQYF. Here the CDR3 DNA reads TGTGCCAGCAGTCGACAACTCCAGGGGACCCAGTACTTC.

The chain carries TRBV18 and TRBJ1-1, with D uncertain. Trimming shortened V by 3 bases and J by 1 base, and 6 bases separated the two germline ends. The CDR3 is made up of 13 amino acids. Germline V gene sequence: CDR1 KGHSH, CDR2 LQKENI. In DNA, the CDR3 is TGTGCCAGCTCACCGAAGGGGAACACTGAAGCTTTCTTT. Its translation is CASSPKGNTEAFF.

V and J are TRBV20-1 and TRBJ2-7; unclear D gene. The CDR3 totals 12 residues. CDR1 and CDR2 from the germline V gene are DFQATT and SNEGSKA (reference sequence). V lost 5 bases to trimming and J lost 2 bases, with 10 bases between them. CDR3 in amino acids: CSADWGAYEQYF. The CDR3 DNA sequence: TGCAGTGCTGATTGGGGTGCCTACGAGCAGTACTTC.

The V gene is TRBV7-2, the J gene TRBJ2-2, with a weak D call TRBD2 (6 bases). The V gene lost 3 bases and the J gene lost 2 bases, with 13 bases spanning the gap. This CDR3 has 16 amino acids. Germline-derived CDR1 and CDR2 are SGHTA and FQGNSA. In DNA form, the CDR3 reads TGTGCCAGCAGCTTCTGGGGGACTGATAACACCGGGGAGCTGTTTTTT. As protein: CASSFWGTDNTGELFF.

This chain connects TRBV7-2 to TRBJ2-1; 7 bases map to TRBD2. V lost 5 bases to trimming and J lost 14 bases; unmatched junction nucleotides: 15. CDR3 length equals 14 residues. CDR1 and CDR2 from the germline V gene are SGHTA and FQGNSA. The CDR3 is CASSRVGGSGKEFF. The CDR3 DNA follows: TGTGCCAGCAGCCGGGTCGGGGGAAGCGGGAAGGAGTTCTTC.

This clonotype was counted ten times or more. This sequence joins TRBV7-2 and TRBJ2-7; the D is unclear. V was shortened by 2 bases and J by 2 bases, with 13 bases between the two germline ends. There are 15 residues in the CDR3. CDR1 SGHTA and CDR2 FQGNSA come from the germline V gene. The CDR3 region is CASSLSQGLTYEQYF. CDR3 in DNA: TGTGCCAGCAGCTTATCTCAAGGGTTAACCTACGAGCAGTACTTC.

This clonotype was observed many times. V gene TRBV4-3 combines with J gene TRBJ2-7; D tentatively reads TRBD1 or TRBD2 (5 bases each). Germline-derived CDR1 and CDR2 are LGHNA and YSLEER. Trimming removed 0 bases from V and 7 bases from J, with 16 bases in between. This CDR3 spans 15 amino acids. CDR3 amino acids: CASSQDRGRGSEQYF. The CDR3 DNA follows: TGCGCCAGCAGCCAAGATAGGGGCCGCGGGTCGGAGCAGTACTTC.

This clonotype was detected ten times or more. The chain combines TRBV28 with TRBJ2-5; TRBD2 might be the D (5 bases). The CDR3 has 13 residues. The V gene lost 7 bases and the J gene lost 4 bases, with 13 bases spanning the gap. Germline CDR1 MDHEN, CDR2 SYDVKM. The CDR3 is CASNEGISETQYF. Here the CDR3 DNA reads TGTGCCAGCAATGAGGGAATCTCAGAGACCCAGTACTTC. Full variable domain (missing parts from reference TRBV28 and TRBJ2-5): DVKVTQSSRYLVKRTGEKVFLECVQDMDHENMFWYRQDPGLGLRLIYFSYDVKMKEKGDIPEGYSVSREKKERFSLILESASTNQTSMYLCASNEGISETQYFGPGTRLLVL.

This rearrangement joins TRBV4-3 to TRBJ2-1; possible D gene TRBD1, 6 bases. Germline V gene data show CDR1 as LGHNA and CDR2 as YSLEER. The V and J ends lost 1 base and 8 bases respectively, with 12 bases between them. This CDR3 region has 14 residues. In nucleotides, the CDR3 is TGCGCCAGCAGCCAAGGCGGACAGCCCCATGAGCAGTTCTTC. Protein: CASSQGGQPHEQFF.